This T cell receptor beta chain was sequenced in a study of blood T cells in healthy people across ages. Study-level findings and limits: Both higher diversity and more naive CD4+ cells marked long-lived donors when set against aged donors. Getting older went along with TCR beta diversity per million T cells dropping roughly linearly.

The total RNA that was extracted per sample amounted to at least 5 micrograms. Germline assignment: CDR1 PRHDT and CDR2 FYEKMQ (reference sequence). The length of the CDR3 is 15 residues. Trimming shortened V by 5 bases and J by 2 bases, and 14 bases separated the two germline ends. It was with a sample-barcoded 5' primer and a J-beta primer mix that a second PCR of roughly 7 to 11 cycles was run. Each sample provided no less than 2.5 million CDR3-containing paired-end reads. Using its own MiXCR run on the 5' RACE reads, TCRdb lists one record per CDR3 protein. The sample has roughly 1.9 million distinct CDR3 sequences, 30% to 40% seen once. This clonotype was seen a few times. The antigen is not known.

The sequencing sample was made of blood. The sequence was obtained from a human donor in good health. This chain connects TRBV13 to TRBJ2-3; D possibly matches TRBD1 or TRBD2 (5 bases each). In nucleotides, the CDR3 is TGTGCCAGCAGCCCCGGGGCAAGCTACACAGATACGCAGTATTTT. As protein: CASSPGASYTDTQYF.